This T cell receptor (beta chain) was retrieved from a study of T-cell memory formation after mild COVID-19. The wider study: Clusters of TCRs were largely donor specific.

UMIs and sample barcodes were carried by the TCR alpha and TCR beta cDNA libraries that 5'RACE produced using constant-segment primers. One entry per CDR3 protein results from TCRdb running MiXCR on the 5' RACE reads. The sample carries more than 80,000 distinct CDR3 sequences, over 15% recorded once. Notes on this clonotype: What it recognizes is unknown.

Study-wide results and limits: Clones shrinking from day 15 to 85 showed even CD4/CD8 mixes; later expanders tilted CD4+. Mainly CM and EM harbored the contracting CD4+ clones; mainly EMRA harbored the CD8+ ones.

Losses at the gene ends were 4 bases for V and 5 bases for J; bases not matched to a gene: 9. Germline V gene sequence: CDR1 SGDLS, CDR2 YYNGEE. This CDR3 region has 15 residues. The sequencing input was PBMCs or a T cell subset sorted from them (not recorded which). The chain joins TRBV9 to TRBJ2-7; 10 bases map to TRBD2. The source is an adult woman who had mild COVID-19 (a few samples of this study predate the infection). Cell type and time point are not known. This chain's CDR3 is CASSPSAGGPHEQYF. CDR3 nucleotide sequence: TGTGCCAGCAGCCCGTCAGCGGGAGGGCCCCACGAGCAGTACTTC.